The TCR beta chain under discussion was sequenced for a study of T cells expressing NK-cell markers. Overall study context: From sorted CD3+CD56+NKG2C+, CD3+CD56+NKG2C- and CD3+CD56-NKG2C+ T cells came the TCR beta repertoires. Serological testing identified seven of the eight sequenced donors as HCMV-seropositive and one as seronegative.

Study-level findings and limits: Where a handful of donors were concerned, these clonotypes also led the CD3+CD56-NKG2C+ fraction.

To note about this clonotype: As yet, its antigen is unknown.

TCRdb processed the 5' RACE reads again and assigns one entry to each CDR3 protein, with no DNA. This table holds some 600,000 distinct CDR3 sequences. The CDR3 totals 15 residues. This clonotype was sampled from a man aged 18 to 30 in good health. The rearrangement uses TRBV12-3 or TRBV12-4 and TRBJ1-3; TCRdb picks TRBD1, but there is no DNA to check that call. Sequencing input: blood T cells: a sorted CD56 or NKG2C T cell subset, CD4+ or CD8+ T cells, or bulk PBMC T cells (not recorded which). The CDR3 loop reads CASNPDILSGNTIYF.